The subject of this entry is one T cell receptor beta chain. Its antigen is unidentified. The sample belongs to a study of T cells after yellow fever vaccination. On the study more broadly: Fractions of low cell number were prepared using SMART-Seq v4 Ultra Low Input. Broader study findings: FACS-sorted repertoires could harbor abundant contaminating bulk-population clonotypes. Subsequent booster samples again held most clones from primary vaccination (96% CD4, just under 90% CD8).

Researchers made TCR cDNA using 5'RACE template switching, and this step added a universal primer site and UMIs. TCRdb fed the 5' RACE reads into MiXCR, producing one record per CDR3 protein. The sample has some 300,000 distinct CDR3 sequences; around 10% are singletons. The CDR3 is made up of 12 amino acids. Trimming shortened V by 3 bases and J by 6 bases, and 9 bases separated the two germline ends. The sequence was obtained from a man aged 18 to 29 who received the YFV17D yellow fever vaccine. The chain employs TRBV12-3 or TRBV12-4 and TRBJ2-7; D remains ambiguous. The material was CD4+ T cells sorted from PBMCs, obtained 5 days after the yellow fever booster vaccination. The CDR3 nucleotides are TGTGCCAGCAGTTTTCAGGATTCCGAGCAGTACTTC. It translates to CASSFQDSEQYF.